These 18 T cell receptor beta chains came from one sample sequenced in a study of blood T cell repertoires in COVID-19. The repertoire was sequenced with immunoSEQ multiplex PCR; TCRdb's copy has only in-frame clones and lacks some. The sample carries under 250,000 clones, around 82% recorded once. The sequencing input was peripheral blood. The receptor source for this set is a woman aged 45-65 years with acute or convalescent COVID-19.

The chain recombines TRBV20-1 with TRBJ1-1; TRBD1 matches at 10 bases. Germline V gene data show CDR1 as DFQATT and CDR2 as SNEGSKA (reference sequence). Trimming at V came to 3 bases and at J to 5 bases, leaving 3 bases not matched to a gene. This CDR3 region has 13 residues. CDR3 DNA: TGCAGTGCTAGTCCGGGACAGGGGACTGAAGCTTTCTTT. Translating gives CSASPGQGTEAFF.

This clone occurred a few times. The chain is built from TRBV5-1 and TRBJ2-7; TRBD1 matches at 8 bases. The germline V gene has CDR1 SGHRS and CDR2 YFSETQ. The CDR3 runs to 15 residues. Trimming removed 3 bases from V and 0 bases from J; junction bases left unmatched: 5. The DNA of the CDR3 is TGCGCCAGCAGCTCGGGACAGGCCAGCTCCTACGAGCAGTACTTC. This sequence encodes CASSSGQASSYEQYF.

This chain links TRBV4-2 with TRBJ2-1, with unresolved D. The germline V and J ends were trimmed by 0 bases and 7 bases, with 4 bases remaining between them. CDR3 size: 12 residues. CDR1 is LGHNA and CDR2 is YNFKEQ in the germline V gene. The CDR3 DNA follows: TGTGCCAGCAGCCAAGATTCTAATGAGCAGTTCTTC. It codes for CASSQDSNEQFF.

The chain recombines TRBV30 with TRBJ2-7; the match to TRBD2 covers 12 bases. V lost 3 bases, J lost 6 bases, and 15 bases stayed unmatched. There are 17 residues in the CDR3. The germline V gene encodes CDR1 GTSNPN and CDR2 SVGIG (reference sequence). As DNA, the CDR3 is TGTGCCTGGAGCCGGCTAGCGGGAGGGCTAGGTTCATCCGAGCAGTACTTC. Amino acids: CAWSRLAGGLGSSEQYF. Drawing the rest from reference TRBV30 and TRBJ2-7, the complete variable domain is SQTIHQWPATLVQPVGSPLSLECTVEGTSNPNLYWYRQAAGRGLQLLFYSVGIGQISSEVPQNLSASRPQDRQFILSSKKLLLSDSGFYLCAWSRLAGGLGSSEQYFGPGTRLTVT.

V is TRBV9 and J is TRBJ2-1; 9 nucleotides match TRBD1. V lost 4 bases and J lost 8; bases outside the gene matches: 7. Germline V gives CDR1 SGDLS, CDR2 YYNGEE. The CDR3 is 14 amino acids. CDR3 sequence: CASSFRDRDHEQFF. CDR3 DNA: TGTGCCAGCAGCTTCCGGGACAGGGACCATGAGCAGTTCTTC.

This chain joins TRBV7-8 and TRBJ2-3; D is perhaps TRBD2 (6 bases). The CDR3 contains 12 residues. V lost 8 bases and J 3 bases, leaving 9 bases between the germline ends. CDR1 and CDR2 (germline): SGHVS, FQNEAQ. CDR3 in DNA: TGTGCCAGCGGGACTGTGACAGATACGCAGTATTTT. It translates to CASGTVTDTQYF.

The chain carries TRBV19 and TRBJ2-3; a possible D gene is TRBD2 (6 bases). Per the germline V gene, CDR1 is LNHDA and CDR2 is SQIVND (reference sequence). Trimming shortened V by 4 bases and J by 0 bases, and 17 bases separated the two germline ends. This CDR3 region has 17 residues. CDR3 loop: CASSTKGAGTSTDTQYF. CDR3 bases: TGTGCCAGTAGTACTAAGGGTGCAGGGACTAGCACAGATACGCAGTATTTT.

The rearrangement joins TRBV4-2 to TRBJ2-1, with 11 bases identical to TRBD2. In germline, CDR1 is LGHNA, CDR2 YNFKEQ. CDR3 length equals 17 residues. J lost 6 bases, V lost 6 bases, and 13 bases had no gene match. CDR3 residues: CASRPTLLAGDGNEQFF. CDR3 in DNA: TGTGCCAGCAGACCTACATTACTAGCGGGAGATGGCAATGAGCAGTTCTTC.

The CDR3 protein is CASSPGLAGGRIHFDEQFF. The CDR3 coding sequence is TGTGCCAGCTCACCAGGACTAGCGGGAGGACGAATCCATTTCGATGAGCAGTTCTTC. The chain joins TRBV18 to TRBJ2-1; 14 bases fit TRBD2. The CDR3 totals 19 residues. Trimming removed 2 bases from V and 8 bases from J; junction bases left unmatched: 14. Germline V gene sequence: CDR1 KGHSH, CDR2 LQKENI.

The V call is TRBV6-1, the J call TRBJ2-2; maybe TRBD1 (6 bases). The CDR3 totals 17 residues. V gave up 3 bases and J gave up 1 base, with 15 bases separating them. Germline V lookup: CDR1 MNHNS, CDR2 SASEGT. The CDR3 here is CASSDPPGHWNTGELFF. The CDR3 DNA follows: TGTGCCAGCAGTGACCCGCCGGGACATTGGAACACCGGGGAGCTGTTTTTT.

This sequence joins TRBV24-1 and TRBJ2-3, with D possibly TRBD2 on 6 matching bases. This CDR3 comprises 16 residues. V dropped 4 bases and J dropped 4 bases, with 17 bases sitting between them. Germline lookup yields CDR1 KGHDR and CDR2 SFDVKD. The DNA for the CDR3 is TGTGCCACCAGTGACCTGGGGGGATTCGAGGCAGATACGCAGTATTTT. This encodes CATSDLGGFEADTQYF.

This sequence joins TRBV15 and TRBJ2-2; 9 positions agree with TRBD2. CDR3 size: 17 residues. V lost 1 base and J lost 3; bases outside the gene matches: 6. Germline CDR1 is LNHNV and CDR2 is YYDKDF (reference sequence). CDR3 amino acids: CATSRGRAGGHTGELFF. The CDR3 DNA reads TGTGCCACCAGCAGAGGCCGAGCGGGAGGTCACACCGGGGAGCTGTTTTTT.

CDR3 residues: CASNPSGTGLYNEQFF. As DNA, the CDR3 is TGCGCCAGCAACCCATCCGGGACAGGGCTTTACAATGAGCAGTTCTTC. The chain couples TRBV5-1 to TRBJ2-1; TRBD1 agrees at 9 bases. J was trimmed by 4 bases and V by 6 bases; bases with no gene match: 11. Germline CDR1 SGHRS, CDR2 YFSETQ. The CDR3 consists of 16 residues.

This clone was recorded once. The chain has TRBV7-8 and TRBJ2-3; tentatively, D is TRBD2 (6 bases). Between the trimmed V and J ends, which lost 4 bases and 1 base, there was a span of 15 bases. This CDR3 contains 16 residues. Germline lookup yields CDR1 SGHVS and CDR2 FQNEAQ. The DNA for the CDR3 is TGTGCCAGCAGCTACGGGTGGGAGGCCCGCACAGATACGCAGTATTTT. This codes for CASSYGWEARTDTQYF.

The V call is TRBV5-1, the J call TRBJ1-3, with D perhaps matching TRBD1 (5 bases). Germline V CDR1 and CDR2: SGHRS, YFSETQ. V was pared by 0 bases and J by 3 bases, with 10 bases between. This CDR3 region has 15 residues. CDR3 protein: CASSLDQGFGNTIYF. CDR3 DNA sequence: TGCGCCAGCAGCTTGGACCAGGGTTTTGGAAACACCATATATTTT.

The chain carries TRBV12-3 or TRBV12-4 and TRBJ2-1; D is unclear. Between the trimmed V and J ends, which lost 4 bases and 6 bases, there was a span of 4 bases. The CDR3 covers 11 residues. DNA for the CDR3: TGTGCCAGCAGTTACAGCAATGAGCAGTTCTTC. The encoded protein is CASSYSNEQFF.

In its sample, this clone was seen a few times. CDR3 DNA sequence: TGTGCCAGCAGTGAACACGGGTTCGATGAGCAGTTCTTC. It codes for CASSEHGFDEQFF. This chain joins TRBV6-1 and TRBJ2-1; no definite D call. Trimming took 2 bases from V and 8 from J, leaving 10 bases between them. From germline, CDR1 is MNHNS and CDR2 SASEGT. The CDR3 contains 13 residues.

This clone was detected only a few times. V usage is TRBV6-5 and J usage is TRBJ1-6; the match to TRBD1 covers 11 bases. Germline CDR1 and CDR2: MNHEY and SVGAGI. This CDR3 is 14 amino acids long. J gave up 9 bases and V 6 bases, and 4 bases lay outside the gene matches. CDR3 sequence (DNA): TGTGCCAGCAGCTCGGACAGGGGGCTTTCACCCCTCCACTTT. Protein sequence: CASSSDRGLSPLHF.